These 3 T cell receptor beta chains originate from one sample sequenced in a study of T cell responses to AZD1222 COVID-19 vaccine (dated by TCRdb to the early 2020s). This specimen's time point label, per the study, means: baseline before first vaccination. The library was prepared using the immunoSEQ multiplex PCR assay. TCRdb's version of the immuneACCESS table is confined to in-frame rearrangements and falls short of the full clone set. An unresolved V gene accounts for under half of the shortfall where checked; the remainder is of unknown origin. The sample table shows about 99,000 clones, and 87% are seen once. Roughly 2.9% of the sample is held by the ten biggest clonotypes. The sample in question was peripheral blood, obtained on day 0 of AZD1222 vaccination. The source is an adult in good health.

The V and J genes are TRBV7-2 and TRBJ2-7; possible D gene TRBD2, 7 bases. The germline V gene encodes CDR1 SGHTA and CDR2 FQGNSA. V was trimmed by 5 bases and J by 6 bases, leaving 17 bases between them. This CDR3 region has 14 residues. The DNA of the CDR3 is TGTGCCAGCAGCCCAAGGGGGGGCCTCGGCGAGCAGTACTTC. Its protein is CASSPRGGLGEQYF.

Note on this clone: Other DNA sequences in this specimen translate into the identical CDR3. The CDR3 nucleotides are TGCGCCAGCAGCCAGACAGGGGACTATGGCTACACCTTC. This translates into CASSQTGDYGYTF. The J gene is TRBJ1-2, the V gene TRBV5-1; 8 nucleotides agree with TRBD1. CDR3 length: 13 amino acids. J gave up 3 bases and V 4 bases, and 2 bases lay outside the gene matches. Germline CDR1 is SGHRS and CDR2 is YFSETQ.

The sample holds a few counts of this clone. Other nucleotide sequences in the sample specify the same CDR3. The V call is TRBV5-6, the J call TRBJ2-5; TRBD1 aligns across 7 bases. The CDR3 totals 13 residues. Per germline, CDR1 SGHDT and CDR2 YYEEEE. V trimming: 4 bases; J trimming: 4 bases; junction bases outside the gene matches: 4. In DNA form, the CDR3 reads TGTGCCAGCAGCCTTAGGACAGGAGAGACCCAGTACTTC. Its protein product is CASSLRTGETQYF.